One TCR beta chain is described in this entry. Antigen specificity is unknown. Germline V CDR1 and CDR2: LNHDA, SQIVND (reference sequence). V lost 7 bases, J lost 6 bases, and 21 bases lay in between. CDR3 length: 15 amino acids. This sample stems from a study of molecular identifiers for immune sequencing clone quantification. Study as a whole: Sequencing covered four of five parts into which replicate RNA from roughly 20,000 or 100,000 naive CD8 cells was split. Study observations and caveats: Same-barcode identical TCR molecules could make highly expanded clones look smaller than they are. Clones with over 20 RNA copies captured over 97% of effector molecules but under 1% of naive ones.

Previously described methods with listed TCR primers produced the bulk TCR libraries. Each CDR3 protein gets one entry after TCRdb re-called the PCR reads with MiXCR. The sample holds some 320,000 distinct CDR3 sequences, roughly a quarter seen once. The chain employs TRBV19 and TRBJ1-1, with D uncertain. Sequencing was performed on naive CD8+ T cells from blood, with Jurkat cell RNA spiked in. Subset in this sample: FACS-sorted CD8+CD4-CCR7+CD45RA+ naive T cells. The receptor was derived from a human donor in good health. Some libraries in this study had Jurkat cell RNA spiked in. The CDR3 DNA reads TGTGCCAGTACCCCTTTTAGTAGGGCTGACGCTGAAGCTTTCTTT. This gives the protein CASTPFSRADAEAFF.